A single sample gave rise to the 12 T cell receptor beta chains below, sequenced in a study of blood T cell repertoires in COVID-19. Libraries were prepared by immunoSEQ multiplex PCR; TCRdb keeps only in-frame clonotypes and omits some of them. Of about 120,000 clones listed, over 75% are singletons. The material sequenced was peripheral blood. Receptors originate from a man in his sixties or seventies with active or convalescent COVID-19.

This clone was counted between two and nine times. The CDR3 protein is CAISESFGTSYGYTF. CDR3 nucleotides: TGTGCCATCAGTGAGTCGTTCGGGACTAGCTATGGCTACACCTTC. The J gene is TRBJ1-2, the V gene TRBV10-3; possible D gene TRBD1, 5 bases. The CDR3 totals 15 residues. Looked up from germline, CDR1 is ENHRY and CDR2 is SYGVKD. Trimming shortened V by 0 bases and J by 4 bases, and 12 bases separated the two germline ends.

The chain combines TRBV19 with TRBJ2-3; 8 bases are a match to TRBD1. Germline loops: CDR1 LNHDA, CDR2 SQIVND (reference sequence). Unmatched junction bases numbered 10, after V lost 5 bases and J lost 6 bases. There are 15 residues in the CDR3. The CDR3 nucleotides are TGTGCCAGTAGTCCCGGGACAGGAACATTCGATACGCAGTATTTT. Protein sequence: CASSPGTGTFDTQYF.

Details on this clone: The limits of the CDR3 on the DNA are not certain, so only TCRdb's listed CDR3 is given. The CDR3: CASTSGGAGPNTGELFF. The J gene is TRBJ2-2, the V gene TRBV19; TRBD2, the table's D call, lacks a check against the DNA. The CDR3 totals 17 residues, both ends included. Germline-derived CDR1 and CDR2 are LNHDA and SQIVND (reference sequence).

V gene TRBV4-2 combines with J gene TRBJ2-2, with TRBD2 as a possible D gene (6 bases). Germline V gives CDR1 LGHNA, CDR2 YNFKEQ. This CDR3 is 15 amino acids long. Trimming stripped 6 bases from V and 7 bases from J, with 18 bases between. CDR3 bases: TGTGCCAGCAGTTCCGGGGGTGGGGAATACGGGGAGCTGTTTTTT. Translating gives CASSSGGGEYGELFF.

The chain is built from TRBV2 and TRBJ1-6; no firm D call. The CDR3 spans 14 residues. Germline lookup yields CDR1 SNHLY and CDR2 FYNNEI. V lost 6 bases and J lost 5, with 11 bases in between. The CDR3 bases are TGTGCCAGCAGCCTGGACGGGAATAATTCACCCCTCCACTTT. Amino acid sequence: CASSLDGNNSPLHF.

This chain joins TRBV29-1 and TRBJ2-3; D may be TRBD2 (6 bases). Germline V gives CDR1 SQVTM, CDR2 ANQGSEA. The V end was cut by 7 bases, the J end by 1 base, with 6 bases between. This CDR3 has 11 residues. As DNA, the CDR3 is TGCAGCGCTAGCGGCACAGATACGCAGTATTTT. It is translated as CSASGTDTQYF.

CDR3 DNA sequence: TGTGCCAGCCTAGCGGGCACTGAGCAGTTCTTC. Translating gives CASLAGTEQFF. This sequence joins TRBV28 and TRBJ2-1, with 8 bases matching TRBD2. Trimming removed 8 bases from V and 9 bases from J; junction bases left unmatched: 3. Germline V lookup: CDR1 MDHEN, CDR2 SYDVKM. CDR3 size: 11 residues.

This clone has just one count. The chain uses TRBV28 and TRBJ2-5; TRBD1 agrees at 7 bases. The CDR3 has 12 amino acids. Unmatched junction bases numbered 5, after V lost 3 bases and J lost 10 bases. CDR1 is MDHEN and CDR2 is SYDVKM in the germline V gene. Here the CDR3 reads CASSFRGGIQYF. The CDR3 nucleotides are TGTGCCAGCAGTTTTAGAGGGGGCATCCAGTACTTC.

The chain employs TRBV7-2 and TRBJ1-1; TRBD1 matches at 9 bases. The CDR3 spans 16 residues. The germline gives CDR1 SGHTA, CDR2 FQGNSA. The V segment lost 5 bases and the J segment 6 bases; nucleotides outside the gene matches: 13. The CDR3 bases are TGTGCCAGCAGCCGGAGGTGGGACAGGGTGGGACCTGAAGCTTTCTTT. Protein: CASSRRWDRVGPEAFF.

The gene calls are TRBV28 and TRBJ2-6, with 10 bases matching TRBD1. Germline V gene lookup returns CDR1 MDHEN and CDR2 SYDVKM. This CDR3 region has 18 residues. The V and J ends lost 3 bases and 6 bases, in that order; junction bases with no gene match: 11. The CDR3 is CASSLTGGLVGKANVLTF. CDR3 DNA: TGTGCCAGCAGTTTGACAGGGGGCTTAGTTGGAAAGGCCAACGTCCTGACTTTC.

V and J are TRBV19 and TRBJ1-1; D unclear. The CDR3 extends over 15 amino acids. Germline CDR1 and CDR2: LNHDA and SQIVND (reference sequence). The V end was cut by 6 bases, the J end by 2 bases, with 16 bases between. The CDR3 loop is CASRTSFTPNTEAFF. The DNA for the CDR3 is TGTGCCAGTAGGACATCCTTCACACCTAACACTGAAGCTTTCTTT.

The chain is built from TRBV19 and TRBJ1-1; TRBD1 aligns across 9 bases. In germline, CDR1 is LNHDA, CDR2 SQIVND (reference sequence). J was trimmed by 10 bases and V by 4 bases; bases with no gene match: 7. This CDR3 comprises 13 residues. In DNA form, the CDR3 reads TGTGCCAGTAGTACCCGGGACAGGGTGGTAGCTTTCTTT. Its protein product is CASSTRDRVVAFF.